The T cell receptor beta chain described here comes from a study of cytomegalovirus exposure and HLA in healthy donors listed by TCRdb under 2017. Regarding the complete study: An earlier analysis of several hundred of the donors reported roughly 300 Gb of sequence data and about 120 million unique TCR beta sequences obtained from roughly 170 million T cells. An early release that covered about 600 HLA-typed donors contained approximately 290 gigabases of sequencing data and about 84 million unique TCR sequences. Among the roughly 430 genotyped donors, 81% belonged to the genetic ancestry cluster associated with self-reported Caucasian donors. The aim of the study was to test whether cataloging public T cell receptors could identify signatures of past pathogen exposure. The study profiled the T cell repertoires of approximately 700 subjects by immunosequencing and related them to cytomegalovirus serostatus. In addition to the first cohort of hundreds of subjects, a separate validation cohort of approximately 120 different subjects was used. The study combined high-throughput TCR immunosequencing, statistical association of individual TCRs with disease status, and machine learning to predict cytomegalovirus infection status. In a later analysis, previously published TCR beta repertoires from 666 donors were re-analyzed and high-resolution HLA genotyping was added so that TCR occurrence patterns could be studied. Rather than drawing on any new phenotypic data, the later analysis identified candidate immune exposures from TCR beta sequences and the way those sequences occurred across donors. An earlier analysis of some 600 of the donors applied high-throughput TCR beta sequencing to assess whether each TCR beta V gene segment acted as functional or pseudogenic. Donor age, sex, ethnicity and CMV serostatus were compiled together with the repertoire data. Genome-wide SNP genotypes for about 60% of the roughly 700 donors were used in a later genetic analysis, which treated that subset as a discovery cohort. All discovery cohort repertoires had been generated on a single sequencing platform. Class I and class II HLA loci were covered by the typing at four-digit resolution. The number of typed donors differed by locus: about 620-640 for A, B, C, DRB1 and DQB1; 500 to 550 for DQA1; some 610 for DPA1; and 400 to 480 for DPB1. Five DR-DQ haplotypes were handled as single units for association and clustering because linkage in the cohort was strong. On average, around 230,000 unique TCR beta nucleotide sequences were sequenced per donor among 350 to 400 genotyped donors of the cohort, with roughly 19% of those sequences being non-productive. General conclusions and limits of the study: Only TCR beta chains were sequenced in this cohort, and the absence of alpha or paired-chain data limited detectable features. Some IMGT-functional V segments, including TRBV6-2 and TRBV6-3, could not be distinguished by the 87-base-pair reads and were therefore excluded. In a later analysis, most CMV-associated TCR beta chains were found to appear HLA-restricted, with HLA associations seemingly driven largely by CMV exposure. It was suggested by the authors that the approach could potentially be generalized to other disease states and immunological phenotypes. Over 15 rarely observed V segments, including chromosome 9 orphons, were excluded from the earlier analysis of approximately 500 of the donors because counts were too low. The only immune exposure information available for the cohort was CMV serostatus. Three of the identified cytomegalovirus-associated TCR beta chains were confirmed in vitro to be specific for cytomegalovirus antigens. An earlier analysis of around 600 of the donors showed that most TCR beta V segments appeared in productive rearrangements either about 90% or about 30% of the time, which broadly matched IMGT annotations. Cytomegalovirus status was reported to be diagnosed by the classifier with high specificity and sensitivity in both the original and validation cohorts. The study listed 164 TCR beta chains as associated with cytomegalovirus. Because HLA typing was unavailable for some donors at each locus, only the typed subset was used in association tests. The sequencing pipeline was judged likely to have produced a cluster of highly shared sequence variants as a technical artifact. Correlated functional status among segregating V segments might be attributable to linkage disequilibrium, but an unknown experimental factor could not be ruled out. In a later analysis, HLA-associated TCR beta chains were found to be more clonally expanded and to have lower generation probabilities than equally common non-associated chains. A later analysis associated 16,951 TCR beta sequences with specific HLA alleles at a false discovery rate of 0.05. Strong co-occurrence of HLA alleles, especially DR and DQ, made assigning TCR associations to individual alleles difficult. A further reported finding was that TCR beta sequences accurately predicted the HLA-A and HLA-B alleles for most subjects in the first cohort. A later genetic analysis reported fewer N-insertions in productive TCRs among donors in an Asian-associated ancestry cluster than the roughly 620-donor mean. Sequencing depth was assumed to be roughly uniform across donors in the presence/absence analyses, though that assumption may not hold. Most TCR sequences were seen in very few donors, while some public TCRs were found in many individuals. Several of the top co-occurrence clusters appeared to be linked to parvovirus B19, influenza, CMV and Epstein-Barr virus, according to a later analysis. V-gene and J-gene trimming of TCR beta chains was associated with a missense DCLRE1C variant in a later genetic analysis, and the association was replicated in an independent cohort. A later analysis found that TCR association rates varied across HLA loci, with DRB1 alleles showing the most associated TCRs and HLA-C alleles the fewest.

The cohort consisted of 600 or so healthy bone marrow donors. At the time of sampling, all cohort members were nominally healthy, though unrecorded immune exposures were likely present. Of the 650 to 750 cohort members, 250 to 300 had positive CMV serostatus and 350 to 450 had negative CMV serostatus, and CMV serostatus was not recorded for the donor. Each donor provided a peripheral blood sample, and peripheral blood mononuclear cells were used for TCR beta sequencing. The Qiagen DNeasy Blood Extraction Kit was used to extract genomic DNA from the blood cell samples. V and J lose 11 bases and 4 bases, and a span of 11 bases separates them. The CDR3 starts with the cysteine, ends with the phenylalanine, and has 11 residues. The entry retains the CDR3 DNA only, 33 bases that are in frame from base 1. According to the germline V gene (reference sequence), CDR1 reads LNHDA and CDR2 reads SQIVND. Preparation of the library involved the immunoSEQ multiplex PCR assay. For the multiplex PCR, a mixture combining 60 forward primers for TCR Vbeta segments and 13 reverse primers for TCR Jbeta segments was used. A multiplex PCR assay on genomic DNA amplified the CDR3 region of rearranged TCR beta genes. Amplified TCR beta libraries were sequenced as 87-base-pair reads on the Illumina HiSeq System. The study's own analysis went as follows. A later analysis counted around 72 million unique TCR beta chains across the 650 to 700 repertoires, and roughly 9.9 million of these chains were shared by at least two donors. Raw reads were error-corrected and collapsed into unique sequences with a nearest-neighbor algorithm that merged closely related sequences to remove PCR and sequencing errors. CDR3 sequences were aligned to IMGT reference sequences to assign V, D and J gene segments. For a sequence to be retained, a match of at least six nucleotides to both a V gene segment and a J gene segment was required. A rearrangement counted as productive if the CDR3 had no stop codons and remained in frame with V and J, and every other rearrangement counted as non-productive. Following IMGT convention, CDR3 was defined as the stretch from the second conserved V-encoded cysteine up to the conserved J-encoded phenylalanine. In an earlier analysis of approximately 500 of the donors, sequences lacking an unambiguous match to a single V gene segment were excluded. In an earlier analysis of 500 to 750 of the donors, V segments were called functional above 56.7% productive rearrangements and were called segregating when the between-donor standard deviation exceeded 5%. To diagnose cytomegalovirus status from the catalog of TCR beta chain sequences, a statistical classification framework was built. In a later analysis, V and J genes were assigned by comparing TCR nucleotide sequences against IMGT/GENE-DB human TR gene sequences. A later analysis assigned CDR3 sequences and most-parsimonious VDJ recombination scenarios with the TCRdist pipeline. In a later analysis, every TCR beta chain was defined by the combination of its CDR3 amino acid sequence and its V-gene family, and reads without a unique V-gene family were dropped. A later analysis removed 550 to 650 highly shared, low-generation-probability nucleotide sequences to deal with suspected cross-contamination and a sequencing artifact. In a later analysis, a clonal expansion index for each public chain was calculated from normalized within-repertoire ranks of inferred template counts. In a later analysis, generation probabilities were computed using a VDJ recombination model fitted to out-of-frame rearrangements, and the results were checked against IGoR. In a later analysis, TCR-TCR, TCR-HLA and TCR-CMV co-occurrence was scored with hypergeometric tests, and a repertoire-size bias correction was applied to TCR pairs. To estimate false discovery rates, a later analysis permuted the HLA or CMV assignments 20 times. In a later analysis, co-occurring TCRs were grouped with DBSCAN, and TCRdist sequence similarity was added when clustering was performed within HLA-allele-positive subsets. Repertoires with fewer than 30,000 or more than 120,000 public chains were left out of co-occurrence clustering, as were several repertoires with anomalous nucleotide sharing. Here the immuneACCESS table is served through TCRdb, limited to in-frame sequences with V and J called. Missing clones are a known gap in these copies; in checked studies unresolved V genes cover under half, and the rest lacks a known reason. V, J and clone size were drawn from that table, and D and trimming were deduced from the DNA. Across this sample there are around 130,000 clones, with around 72% seen only once. The leading ten clones occupy less than 3.5% of the sample.

Points on this clone: Its antigen is not yet known. No base quality information exists; no much larger clone differs at one position.

Material for sequencing was PBMCs. The rearranged segments are TRBV19 and TRBJ1-1; the D gene is perhaps TRBD1, from 5 matching bases. The source of this sequence is a human donor in good health. Here is the DNA: TGTGCCGGGTATAGGGGCACTGAAGCTTTCTTT. Its amino acids are CAGYRGTEAFF.